Presented here are 13 T cell receptor beta chains from one specimen sequenced in a study of identical twins. MiXCR, run by TCRdb on the 5' RACE reads, gives a single entry per CDR3 protein. The sample consists of approximately 490,000 distinct CDR3 sequences, about a fifth of them appearing once. This sample was shared with a second study, whose subject was yellow fever vaccine responses in identical twins.

The specimen sequenced was CD4+ T cells sorted from blood. These receptors were obtained from a woman between 18 and 29 years old in good health.

This clonotype was picked up one time. The genes are TRBV20-1 and TRBJ2-1, with 10 nucleotides matching TRBD2. The length of the CDR3 is 15 residues. CDR1 and CDR2 (germline): DFQATT, SNEGSKA (reference sequence). The trim removed 0 bases at V and 6 bases at J, leaving 5 bases unmatched. The CDR3 loop is CSARDLAGEGNEQFF. CDR3 nucleotides: TGCAGTGCTAGAGATCTAGCGGGAGAGGGCAATGAGCAGTTCTTC.

Only a few counts were recorded for this clonotype. The chain combines TRBV4-2 with TRBJ1-1; a weak D match, TRBD1 (5 bases). V was trimmed by 1 base and J by 1 base, leaving 10 bases between them. There are 15 residues in the CDR3. CDR1 and CDR2 (germline): LGHNA, YNFKEQ. As DNA, the CDR3 is TGTGCCAGCAGCCAAGGGGGGGAACCGAACACTGAAGCTTTCTTT. This codes for CASSQGGEPNTEAFF.

The chain joins TRBV10-3 to TRBJ2-3; 13 nucleotides line up with TRBD2. Germline V CDR1 and CDR2: ENHRY, SYGVKD. J gave up 1 base and V 10 bases, and 5 bases lay outside the gene matches. The CDR3 has 15 amino acids. CDR3 in DNA: TGTGCCACCCGGACTAGCGGGAGTCGCACAGATACGCAGTATTTT. This sequence encodes CATRTSGSRTDTQYF.

This clonotype was observed a handful of times. CDR3 bases: TGTGCCAGCAGTTACGCGTCCTGGGGGAGCGGCAATCAGCCCCAGCATTTT. Translated, it gives CASSYASWGSGNQPQHF. The chain links TRBV6-5 to TRBJ1-5; weak D call: TRBD1 (5 bases). V lost 2 bases and J 2 bases, leaving 16 bases between the germline ends. This CDR3 has 17 residues. CDR1 is MNHEY, CDR2 SVGAGI, per germline.

V is TRBV3-1 and J is TRBJ2-1, with a possible D match to TRBD2 (5 bases). The germline V gene encodes CDR1 LGHDT and CDR2 YNNKEL (reference sequence). The CDR3 runs to 17 residues. V was clipped by 11 bases and J by 1 base, with 24 bases between them. The CDR3 spells CACCQESTGISYNEQFF. The CDR3, as DNA: TGTGCCTGCTGCCAAGAGAGCACGGGGATTTCCTACAATGAGCAGTTCTTC.

A remark on this clonotype: An end of the junction differs from the germline gene, which may be a read error. V gene TRBV12-3 or TRBV12-4 combines with J gene TRBJ2-7, with no clear D. The CDR3 loop spans 13 amino acids. The CDR3 region is CASSLRTTYERYF. CDR3 sequence (DNA): TGTGCCAGCAGTTTAAGGACCACCTACGAGCGGTACTTC.

This rearrangement joins TRBV7-2 to TRBJ2-1; no firm D call. This CDR3 region has 16 residues. V was pared by 1 base and J by 5 bases, with 15 bases between. The V gene's germline CDR1 is SGHTA and CDR2 FQGNSA. The CDR3 protein is CASSLVWPPEHNEQFF. CDR3 nucleotide sequence: TGTGCCAGCAGCTTAGTGTGGCCCCCGGAGCACAATGAGCAGTTCTTC.

The chain uses TRBV3-1 and TRBJ2-6, with a weak D call TRBD1 (6 bases). CDR1 and CDR2 from the germline V gene are LGHDT and YNNKEL (reference sequence). The CDR3 sequence is 19 residues long. V lost 4 bases and J lost 0, with 19 bases in between. The CDR3 nucleotides read TGTGCCAGCAGCCCCACCTCCGGGACAAGATTCTCTGGGGCCAACGTCCTGACTTTC. Translated, it gives CASSPTSGTRFSGANVLTF.

There are many counts of this clonotype. The gene calls are TRBV12-3 or TRBV12-4 and TRBJ1-2, with D possibly being TRBD1 (5 bases). The CDR3 contains 15 residues. The V end was cut by 6 bases, the J end by 4 bases, with 18 bases between. CDR3 region: CASSLGAGPGYGYTF. DNA for the CDR3: TGTGCCAGCAGCCTCGGAGCAGGGCCGGGCTATGGCTACACCTTC.

This clonotype was detected ten times or more. The chain is built from TRBV7-2 and TRBJ2-3; D gene ambiguous. Between the trimmed V and J ends, which lost 0 bases and 2 bases, there was a span of 3 bases. Per the germline V gene, CDR1 is SGHTA and CDR2 is FQGNSA. This CDR3 is 13 amino acids long. This CDR3 is CASSLAFTDTQYF. The DNA of the CDR3 is TGTGCCAGCAGCTTAGCTTTCACAGATACGCAGTATTTT. Drawing the rest from reference TRBV7-2 and TRBJ2-3, the complete variable domain is GAGVSQSPSNKVTEKGKDVELRCDPISGHTALYWYRQSLGQGLEFLIYFQGNSAPDKSGLPSDRFSAERTGGSVSTLTIQRTQQEDSAVYLCASSLAFTDTQYFGPGTRLTVL.

The sample holds many counts of this clonotype. This sequence joins TRBV6-5 and TRBJ1-1; unclear D gene. This CDR3 spans 12 amino acids. V lost 2 bases and J lost 1, with 2 bases in between. CDR1 is MNHEY and CDR2 is SVGAGI in the germline V gene. CDR3 nucleotides: TGTGCCAGCAGTTACAGGAACACTGAAGCTTTCTTT. As protein: CASSYRNTEAFF.

The V gene is TRBV18, the J gene TRBJ1-2; TRBD1 agrees at 10 bases. Trimming removed 5 bases from V and 7 bases from J; junction bases left unmatched: 4. The CDR3 runs to 13 residues. Germline assignment: CDR1 KGHSH and CDR2 LQKENI. CDR3 region: CASSETGGVGYTF. DNA of the CDR3: TGTGCCAGCTCAGAGACAGGGGGCGTTGGCTACACCTTC.

The V gene is TRBV6-5, the J gene TRBJ2-7, with TRBD1 matching 7 bases. Looked up from germline, CDR1 is MNHEY and CDR2 is SVGAGI. Germline trimming cut 2 bases from V and 4 bases from J; bases unmatched to any gene: 14. The CDR3 extends over 17 amino acids. The CDR3 DNA sequence: TGTGCCAGCAGTTACGAGAAACCGGGACAGTCAGGATACGAGCAGTACGTC. It codes for CASSYEKPGQSGYEQYV.